A selection of T cell receptor beta chains follows, all from one sample in a study of control samples from healthy donors and cancer patients. Clones were read by immunoSEQ multiplex PCR, and TCRdb kept only the in-frame ones, dropping some. The sample yields more than 120,000 clones, around 90% seen once. The source material was blood. The source of these receptors is a man aged 25 to 45 in good health. Both conserved end residues are part of each CDR3. The order of the fields is J gene, V gene, clone size, CDR3 protein. Not all rows give a size; the values are once, few, many and, for expanded clones, a class.

TRBJ1-5 | TRBV18 | NA | CASSTEATGQPQHF
TRBJ1-6 | TRBV9 | NA | CASSVGPGESPLHF
TRBJ2-1 | TRBV27 | NA | CASSGTGWGGNEQFF
TRBJ2-2 | TRBV4-1 | NA | CASSQATGELFF
TRBJ1-2 | TRBV7-2 | once | CASSLKQGSGYTF
TRBJ1-2 | TRBV30 | NA | CAWSGTGENGYTF
TRBJ1-1 | TRBV11-2 | NA | CASSFRNTEAFF
TRBJ2-1 | TRBV4-1 | NA | CASSQDPTSGGYNEQFF
TRBJ1-2 | TRBV6-1 | NA | CASSEGDRGRGGYTF
TRBJ2-5 | TRBV13 | once | CASSFRTGGSQYF
TRBJ2-3 | TRBV24-1 | NA | CATSDSGTGVTDTQYF
TRBJ1-2 | TRBV19 | NA | CASSIEPAFYGYTF
TRBJ2-1 | TRBV2 | once | CASRRTGGLSNEQFF
TRBJ2-7 | TRBV19 | few | CASSIQGTSSYEQYF
TRBJ2-1 | TRBV9 | NA | CASSVRTGLGHEQFF
TRBJ1-2 | TRBV23-1 | NA | CASSRGEGGYGYTF
TRBJ2-7 | TRBV30 | NA | CAWSEGVYEQYF
TRBJ2-1 | TRBV7-2 | NA | CASSLAASGGAHEQFF
TRBJ2-3 | TRBV11-2 | NA | CASNQADTQYF
TRBJ2-7 | TRBV20-1 | NA | CSASRTASGYEQYF
TRBJ2-7 | TRBV10-2 | NA | CASTPGHPMDYEQYF
TRBJ2-3 | TRBV19 | NA | CASSLSTNTDTQYF
TRBJ1-1 | TRBV5-6 | NA | CASGQAWNTEAFF